The T cell receptor beta chain under discussion was sequenced for a study of OX40 agonist ivuxolimab in advanced cancers. The overall study: Subjects had a mean age of about 65 years, with a range of about 23 to 90; just over 80% were male. The study, taken as a whole, reports: There was clonal expansion of CD4+ and CD8+ blood T cells by week 6 at 0.1 to 3.0 mg/kg.

About this clone itself: Its antigen is still unknown.

No patient had autoimmune disease or received systemic immunosuppression. Deletions cut 0 bases from V and 3 bases from J, with 12 bases between. The CDR3 extends over 15 amino acids. CDR1 is LNHNV and CDR2 is YYDKDF in the germline V gene (reference sequence). Here immunoSEQ multiplex PCR was the method, and the copy in TCRdb shows in-frame clones only, minus some. This table has 47,000 or so clones, around nine tenths appearing once. The rearrangement links TRBV15 to TRBJ2-7; D might be TRBD1 or TRBD2, each matching 5 bases. The TCR comes from an adult with an advanced solid tumor such as melanoma, head and neck, liver or kidney cancer. The sequencing used CD4+ or CD8+ T cells sorted from blood, collected in a trial of the OX40 agonist ivuxolimab. CDR3 DNA: TGTGCCACCAGCAGAGATTTGGGGACCGGCTACGAGCAGTACTTC. It yields the protein CATSRDLGTGYEQYF.